Shown below are 3 T cell receptor beta chains from a single sample sequenced in a study of blood T cells in healthy people across ages. Alongside a J-beta primer mix, a sample-barcoded 5' primer served in a second PCR lasting 7 to 11 cycles. MiXCR, applied by TCRdb to the 5' RACE reads, yields one record per CDR3 protein. The table records around 1,700,000 distinct CDR3 sequences, roughly 30% of them present only once. Sequencing was carried out using blood. These receptors were collected from a woman aged 25 to 39 in good health.

This clonotype appeared a few times. This sequence joins TRBV5-1 and TRBJ2-3; TRBD1 matches 9 bases. The V and J ends lost 0 bases and 8 bases, in that order; junction bases with no gene match: 7. Looked up from germline, CDR1 is SGHRS and CDR2 is YFSETQ. The CDR3 is 15 residues long. The CDR3 nucleotides are TGCGCCAGCAGCTTGGCCGGACAGGGGACTACTACGCAGTATTTT. As protein: CASSLAGQGTTTQYF.

The V call is TRBV24-1, the J call TRBJ1-2; D is uncertain. V lost 4 bases, J lost 0 bases, and 5 bases lay in between. The CDR3 is made up of 13 amino acids. Germline V gene data show CDR1 as KGHDR and CDR2 as SFDVKD. CDR3 DNA: TGTGCCACCAGTGACATAGCTAACTATGGCTACACCTTC. Protein: CATSDIANYGYTF.

This rearrangement joins TRBV12-5 to TRBJ2-3; D possibly corresponds to TRBD2 (7 bases). The ends were cut back, 6 bases at V and 6 bases at J, with 19 bases in the middle. Germline-derived CDR1 and CDR2 are LGHNT and FRNRAP. The CDR3 contains 15 residues. The CDR3 here is CASGSGTTGGDTQYF. Written as DNA, the CDR3 is TGTGCTAGTGGCAGCGGGACAACCGGCGGGGATACGCAGTATTTT. Drawing the rest from reference TRBV12-5 and TRBJ2-3, the complete variable domain is DARVTQTPRHKVTEMGQEVTMRCQPILGHNTVFWYRQTMMQGLELLAYFRNRAPLDDSGMPKDRFSAEMPDATLATLKIQPSEPRDSAVYFCASGSGTTGGDTQYFGPGTRLTVL.